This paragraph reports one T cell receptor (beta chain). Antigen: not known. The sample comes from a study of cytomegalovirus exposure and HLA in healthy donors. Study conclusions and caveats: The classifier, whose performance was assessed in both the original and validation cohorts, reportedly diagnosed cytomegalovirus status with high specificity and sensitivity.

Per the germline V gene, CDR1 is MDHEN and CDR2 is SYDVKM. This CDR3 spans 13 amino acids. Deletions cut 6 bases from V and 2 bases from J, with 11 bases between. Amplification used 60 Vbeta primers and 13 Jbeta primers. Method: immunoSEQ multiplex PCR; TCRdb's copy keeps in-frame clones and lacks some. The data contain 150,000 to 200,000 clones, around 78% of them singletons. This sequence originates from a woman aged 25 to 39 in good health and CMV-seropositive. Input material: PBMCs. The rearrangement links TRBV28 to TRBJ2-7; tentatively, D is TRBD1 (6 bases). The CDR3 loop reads CASSRDTTYEQYF. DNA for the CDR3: TGTGCCAGCAGCCGGGACACAACCTACGAGCAGTACTTC. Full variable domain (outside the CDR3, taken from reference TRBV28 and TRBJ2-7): DVKVTQSSRYLVKRTGEKVFLECVQDMDHENMFWYRQDPGLGLRLIYFSYDVKMKEKGDIPEGYSVSREKKERFSLILESASTNQTSMYLCASSRDTTYEQYFGPGTRLTVT.